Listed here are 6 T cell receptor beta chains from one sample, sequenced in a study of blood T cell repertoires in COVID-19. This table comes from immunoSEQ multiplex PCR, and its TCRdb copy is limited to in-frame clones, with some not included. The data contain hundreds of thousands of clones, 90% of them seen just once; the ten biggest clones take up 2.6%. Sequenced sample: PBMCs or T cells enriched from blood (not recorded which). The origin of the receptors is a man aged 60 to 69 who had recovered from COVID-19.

Here the CDR3 DNA reads TGTGCCTCGAGTAAGGAGCAGAACACTGAAGCTTTCTTT. Protein sequence: CASSKEQNTEAFF. This sequence joins TRBV6-4 and TRBJ1-1; D call uncertain. CDR1 is MRHNA and CDR2 is SNTAGT in the germline V gene. V lost 11 bases and J lost 1, with 14 bases in between. This CDR3 contains 13 residues.

CDR3 loop: CASGGQTGLAAIGTQYF. CDR3 nucleotides: TGTGCCTCGGGGGGTCAAACGGGACTAGCGGCCATTGGTACGCAGTATTTT. The J gene is TRBJ2-3, the V gene TRBV7-9, with TRBD2 identical over 11 bases. Germline lookup yields CDR1 SEHNR and CDR2 FQNEAQ (reference sequence). V was clipped by 11 bases and J by 8 bases; unmatched bases: 21. This CDR3 is 17 amino acids long. Full variable domain (outside the CDR3, taken from reference TRBV7-9 and TRBJ2-3): DTGVSQNPRHKITKRGQNVTFRCDPISEHNRLYWYRQTLGQGPEFLTYFQNEAQLEKSRLLSDRFSAERPKGSFSTLEIQRTEQGDSAMYLCASGGQTGLAAIGTQYFGPGTRLTVL.

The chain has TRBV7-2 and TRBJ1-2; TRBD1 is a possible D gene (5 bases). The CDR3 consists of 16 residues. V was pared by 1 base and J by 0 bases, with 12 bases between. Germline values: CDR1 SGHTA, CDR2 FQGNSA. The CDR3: CASSLVAGQTNYGYTF. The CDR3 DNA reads TGTGCCAGCAGCTTAGTCGCGGGGCAAACTAACTATGGCTACACCTTC.

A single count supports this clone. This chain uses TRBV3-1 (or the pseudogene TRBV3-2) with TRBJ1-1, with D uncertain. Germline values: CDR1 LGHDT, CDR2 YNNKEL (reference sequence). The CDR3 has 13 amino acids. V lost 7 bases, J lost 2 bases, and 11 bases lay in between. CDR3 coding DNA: TGTGCCAGCACAGCAGGATTAAACACTGAAGCTTTCTTT. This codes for CASTAGLNTEAFF.

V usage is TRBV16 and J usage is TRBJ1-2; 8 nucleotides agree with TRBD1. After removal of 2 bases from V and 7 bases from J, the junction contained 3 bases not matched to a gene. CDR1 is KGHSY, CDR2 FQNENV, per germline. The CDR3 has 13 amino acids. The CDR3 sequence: CASSQGQGRGYTF. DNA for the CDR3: TGTGCCAGCAGCCAAGGACAGGGTCGTGGCTACACCTTC.

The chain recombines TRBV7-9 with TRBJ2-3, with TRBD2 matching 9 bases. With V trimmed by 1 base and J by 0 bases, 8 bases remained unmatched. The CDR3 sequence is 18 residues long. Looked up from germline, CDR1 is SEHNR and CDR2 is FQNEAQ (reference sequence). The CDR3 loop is CASSLGQAGGPSTDTQYF. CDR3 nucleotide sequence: TGTGCCAGCAGCTTAGGTCAAGCGGGAGGCCCAAGCACAGATACGCAGTATTTT.